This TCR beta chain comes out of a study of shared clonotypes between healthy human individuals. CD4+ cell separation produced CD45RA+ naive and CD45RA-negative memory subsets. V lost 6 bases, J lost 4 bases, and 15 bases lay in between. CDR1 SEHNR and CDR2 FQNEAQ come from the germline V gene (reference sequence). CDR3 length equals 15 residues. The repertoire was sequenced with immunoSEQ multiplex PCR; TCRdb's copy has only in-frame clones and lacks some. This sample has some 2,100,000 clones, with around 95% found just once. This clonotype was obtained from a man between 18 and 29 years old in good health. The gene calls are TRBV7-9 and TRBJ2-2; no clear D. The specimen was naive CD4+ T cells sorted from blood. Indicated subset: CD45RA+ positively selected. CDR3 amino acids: CASSPRAPGTGELFF. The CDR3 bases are TGTGCCAGCAGTCCCCGGGCCCCGGGCACCGGGGAGCTGTTTTTT.